This T cell receptor (beta chain) was sequenced during a study of persistence of HIV-infected CD4 T cells. Whole-study context: Multiple blood draws of up to 180 mL, except a couple of donors with single leukapheresis.

The sample holds a few counts of this clone. Its antigen remains unknown. Germline CDR1 reads SGHVS; CDR2 reads FQNEAQ. The V end was cut by 4 bases, the J end by 4 bases, with 13 bases between. There are 14 residues in the CDR3. This was the immunoSEQ version 4 assay in survey mode. TCRdb's copy holds only in-frame clones and misses some; the assay was immunoSEQ multiplex PCR. The sample has tens of thousands of clones, 82% seen once. Stimulation used approximately 9.1 ug/mL lysate from CMV-infected fibroblasts. CD40L/CD69 double-negative CD45RO-high memory CD4+ T cells were collected. The sequence came from an adult woman with HIV who was CMV-seropositive. The source was CD4+ T cells sorted from PBMCs after approximately 20-hour stimulation, collected from a patient who received antiretroviral therapy. The rearrangement links TRBV7-8 to TRBJ1-2, with D unclear. The CDR3 DNA sequence: TGTGCCAGCAGCTCAGGTGGCCTTGGCTATGGCTACACCTTC. Its translation is CASSSGGLGYGYTF.